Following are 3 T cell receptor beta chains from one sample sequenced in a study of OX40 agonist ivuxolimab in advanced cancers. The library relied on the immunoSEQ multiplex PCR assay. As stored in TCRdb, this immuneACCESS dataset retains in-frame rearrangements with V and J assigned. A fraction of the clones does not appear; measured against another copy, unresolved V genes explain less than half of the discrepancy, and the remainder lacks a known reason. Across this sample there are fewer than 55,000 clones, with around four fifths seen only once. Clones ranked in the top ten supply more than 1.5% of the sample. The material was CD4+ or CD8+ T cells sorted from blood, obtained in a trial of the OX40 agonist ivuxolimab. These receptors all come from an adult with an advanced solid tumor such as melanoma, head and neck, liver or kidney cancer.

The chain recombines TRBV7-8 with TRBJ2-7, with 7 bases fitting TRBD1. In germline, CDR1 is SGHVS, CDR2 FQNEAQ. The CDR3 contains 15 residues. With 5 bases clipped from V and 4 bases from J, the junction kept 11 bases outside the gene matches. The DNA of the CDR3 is TGTGCCAGCAGCCCCTCGACGATACAGGGGTACGAGCAGTACTTC. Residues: CASSPSTIQGYEQYF. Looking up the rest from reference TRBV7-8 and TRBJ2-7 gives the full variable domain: GAGVSQSPRYKVAKRGQDVALRCDPISGHVSLFWYQQALGQGPEFLTYFQNEAQLDKSGLPSDRFFAERPEGSVSTLKIQRTQQEDSAVYLCASSPSTIQGYEQYFGPGTRLTVT.

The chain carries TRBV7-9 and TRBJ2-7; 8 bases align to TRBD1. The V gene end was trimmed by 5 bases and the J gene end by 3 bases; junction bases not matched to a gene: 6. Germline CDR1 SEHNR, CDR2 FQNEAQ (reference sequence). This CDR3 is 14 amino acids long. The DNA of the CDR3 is TGTGCCAGCAGCCCACCGGACAGGGACTACGAGCAGTACTTC. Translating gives CASSPPDRDYEQYF. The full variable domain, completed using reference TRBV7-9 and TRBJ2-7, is DTGVSQNPRHKITKRGQNVTFRCDPISEHNRLYWYRQTLGQGPEFLTYFQNEAQLEKSRLLSDRFSAERPKGSFSTLEIQRTEQGDSAMYLCASSPPDRDYEQYFGPGTRLTVT.

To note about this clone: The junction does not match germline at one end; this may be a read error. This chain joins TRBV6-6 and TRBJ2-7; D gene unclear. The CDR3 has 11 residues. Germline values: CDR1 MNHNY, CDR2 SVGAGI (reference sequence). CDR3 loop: CASSYSDEQYF. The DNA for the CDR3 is TGTGCCAGCAGTTACTCCGACGAGCAGTACTTC.